Each of the 18 T cell receptor beta chains below was sequenced from the same sample in a study of blood T cell repertoires in COVID-19. Generated by immunoSEQ multiplex PCR, the TCRdb table keeps only in-frame clones and is missing some. The profile shows roughly 150,000 clones, more than 75% of them singletons. Sequenced sample: peripheral blood. The receptors were sampled from a woman older than 75 with COVID-19, enrolled during active disease.

The rearrangement uses TRBV7-9 and TRBJ2-7, with 7 bases fitting TRBD2. Trimming cost V 5 bases and J 2 bases; bases outside gene matches: 9. Germline values: CDR1 SEHNR, CDR2 FQNEAQ (reference sequence). This CDR3 is 15 amino acids long. CDR3 sequence (DNA): TGTGCCAGCAGCCTATGGGACTACCAGACCTACGAGCAGTACTTC. Translation: CASSLWDYQTYEQYF. The complete variable domain, with remaining parts taken from reference TRBV7-9 and TRBJ2-7, reads DTGVSQNPRHKITKRGQNVTFRCDPISEHNRLYWYRQTLGQGPEFLTYFQNEAQLEKSRLLSDRFSAERPKGSFSTLEIQRTEQGDSAMYLCASSLWDYQTYEQYFGPGTRLTVT.

The chain recombines TRBV12-3 or TRBV12-4 with TRBJ1-6; D gene uncertain. This CDR3 is 13 amino acids long. V was pared by 4 bases and J by 10 bases, with 11 bases between. The CDR3: CASSSAAGSPLHF. CDR3 sequence (DNA): TGTGCCAGCAGTTCCGCCGCCGGGTCACCCCTCCACTTT.

CDR3 protein: CASSYKAGGATDTQYF. In DNA, the CDR3 is TGTGCCAGCAGTTACAAGGCGGGAGGGGCCACAGATACGCAGTATTTT. This chain links TRBV6-2 or TRBV6-3 with TRBJ2-3; 9 positions match TRBD2. Germline CDR1 MNHEY, CDR2 SVGEGT. Losses at the gene ends were 2 bases for V and 2 bases for J; bases not matched to a gene: 5. The CDR3 is 16 residues long.

This sequence joins TRBV5-1 and TRBJ1-1, with D uncertain. The CDR3 is 16 residues long. The V gene lost 0 bases and the J gene lost 1 base, with 13 bases spanning the gap. Per germline, CDR1 SGHRS and CDR2 YFSETQ. The CDR3 DNA reads TGCGCCAGCAGCTTGGGTCCGGGAACGACGAACACTGAAGCTTTCTTT. Translating it yields CASSLGPGTTNTEAFF. Variable domain in full (rest from reference TRBV5-1 and TRBJ1-1): KAGVTQTPRYLIKTRGQQVTLSCSPISGHRSVSWYQQTPGQGLQFLFEYFSETQRNKGNFPGRFSGRQFSNSRSEMNVSTLELGDSALYLCASSLGPGTTNTEAFFGQGTRLTVV.

This clone occurred a few times. This chain connects TRBV27 to TRBJ1-6; TRBD1 is a possible D gene (5 bases). Germline assignment: CDR1 MNHEY and CDR2 SMNVEV (reference sequence). Trimming removed 2 bases at V and 7 bases at J, with 18 bases between. The CDR3 is 17 amino acids. The CDR3 DNA sequence: TGTGCCAGCAGTTTAGTGGGGCGCGGGGGTAAGAATTCACCCCTCCACTTT. Residues: CASSLVGRGGKNSPLHF.

The gene calls are TRBV7-9 and TRBJ1-4; no clear D. The CDR3 length is 14 residues. Germline-derived CDR1 and CDR2 are SEHNR and FQNEAQ (reference sequence). The V end lost 5 bases, the J end lost 4 bases, and 11 bases lay between the germline ends. The chain's CDR3 is CASSPWTDNEKLFF. CDR3 sequence (DNA): TGTGCCAGCAGCCCCTGGACTGATAATGAAAAACTGTTTTTT.

This clone has a handful of counts. The chain is built from TRBV4-1 and TRBJ2-2, with D tentatively TRBD1 (6 bases). V lost 6 bases to trimming and J lost 6 bases, with 17 bases between them. The germline V gene has CDR1 MGHRA and CDR2 YSYEKL. This CDR3 has 15 amino acids. The CDR3 is CASSREGGAAGELFF. Written as DNA, the CDR3 is TGCGCCAGCAGTCGGGAAGGGGGAGCGGCCGGGGAGCTGTTTTTT.

The chain carries TRBV2 and TRBJ2-2; D gene unclear. Germline V gene sequence: CDR1 SNHLY, CDR2 FYNNEI. Trimming shortened V by 6 bases and J by 3 bases, and 5 bases separated the two germline ends. CDR3 length equals 12 residues. CDR3 DNA sequence: TGTGCCAGCAGCCCAGACACCGGGGAGCTGTTTTTT. Amino acid sequence: CASSPDTGELFF.

A few counts support this clone. J is TRBJ2-2 and V is TRBV29-1, with 14 bases matching TRBD2. CDR3 length equals 14 residues. The trim removed 7 bases at V and 7 bases at J, leaving 5 bases unmatched. CDR1 and CDR2 from the germline V gene are SQVTM and ANQGSEA. The CDR3 DNA reads as TGCAGCGCGACTAGCGGGAGGGCTGACGGGGAGCTGTTTTTT. Protein: CSATSGRADGELFF.

The V call is TRBV2, the J call TRBJ1-2, with TRBD1 identical over 8 bases. CDR1 and CDR2 (germline): SNHLY, FYNNEI. This CDR3 comprises 16 residues. The junction had 13 bases not matched to a gene; V was cut back by 3 bases and J by 7 bases. Written as DNA, the CDR3 is TGTGCCAGCAGTGAGGCCGGGACAGGAGCCTCGGGTGGCTACACCTTC. Its translation: CASSEAGTGASGGYTF.

The CDR3 sequence: CASSLDSGSSGSQYF. CDR3 sequence (DNA): TGCGCCAGCAGCTTGGATAGCGGGAGCTCAGGATCGCAGTATTTT. V usage is TRBV5-1 and J usage is TRBJ2-3; 9 bases align to TRBD2. The CDR3 covers 15 residues. J lost 10 bases, V lost 0 bases, and 9 bases had no gene match. The germline V gene encodes CDR1 SGHRS and CDR2 YFSETQ.

The chain has TRBV3-1 (or the pseudogene TRBV3-2) and TRBJ2-7; D not certain. The CDR3 consists of 14 residues. Trimming removed 1 base at V and 1 base at J, with 8 bases between. Germline CDR1 and CDR2: LGHDT and YNNKEL (reference sequence). The CDR3 is CASSQVIGSYEQYF. The CDR3 nucleotides are TGTGCCAGCAGCCAAGTCATCGGTTCCTACGAGCAGTACTTC.

This clone occurred once. The chain links TRBV3-1 (or the pseudogene TRBV3-2) to TRBJ2-7; the match to TRBD1 covers 9 bases. Germline trimming cut 3 bases from V and 5 bases from J; bases unmatched to any gene: 8. CDR1 and CDR2 from the germline V gene are LGHDT and YNNKEL (reference sequence). The CDR3 consists of 15 residues. Here the CDR3 DNA reads TGTGCCAGCAGCCAGAAGGACAGGGGAGGGGACGAGCAGTACTTC. Translation: CASSQKDRGGDEQYF.

The chain is built from TRBV9 and TRBJ2-1; TRBD2 aligns across 9 bases. This CDR3 has 16 residues. Trimming took 2 bases from V and 5 from J; bases not matched to a gene: 8. Germline loops: CDR1 SGDLS, CDR2 YYNGEE. The CDR3 DNA is TGTGCCAGCAGCGTGTCACATAGCGGGAGCAACAATGAGCAGTTCTTC. Residues: CASSVSHSGSNNEQFF.

The rearrangement joins TRBV6-2 or TRBV6-3 to TRBJ2-7; 7 nucleotides align to TRBD1. V gave up 2 bases and J gave up 7 bases; unmatched junction bases: 14. Germline assignment: CDR1 MNHEY and CDR2 SVGEGT. The CDR3 covers 16 residues. The CDR3 loop is CASSYGTQGRLGEQYF. The CDR3 DNA is TGTGCCAGCAGTTACGGGACACAGGGGCGCCTGGGAGAGCAGTACTTC.

This chain joins TRBV27 and TRBJ2-3; D is unclear. Germline V gives CDR1 MNHEY, CDR2 SMNVEV (reference sequence). The CDR3 consists of 11 residues. With 3 bases removed from V and 7 bases from J, the gap between germline ends came to 5 bases. The CDR3 DNA follows: TGTGCCAGCAGTTTCGGTTATACGCAGTATTTT. Its translation: CASSFGYTQYF.

V gene TRBV6-1 combines with J gene TRBJ2-5; D might be TRBD2 (6 bases). CDR1 is MNHNS, CDR2 SASEGT, per germline. Trimming removed 8 bases at V and 5 bases at J, with 15 bases between. The CDR3 totals 13 residues. DNA for the CDR3: TGTGCCAGCTTAAAGGGGCTAGCGGAGACCCAGTACTTC. Its translation: CASLKGLAETQYF.

The chain uses TRBV27 and TRBJ1-1, with 8 positions matching TRBD1. This CDR3 is built from 15 residues. The junction had 6 bases not matched to a gene; V was cut back by 3 bases and J by 3 bases. Germline CDR1 is MNHEY and CDR2 is SMNVEV (reference sequence). CDR3 sequence reads: CASSFRGTGDTEAFF. CDR3 nucleotide sequence: TGTGCCAGCAGTTTTAGGGGGACAGGTGACACTGAAGCTTTCTTT.